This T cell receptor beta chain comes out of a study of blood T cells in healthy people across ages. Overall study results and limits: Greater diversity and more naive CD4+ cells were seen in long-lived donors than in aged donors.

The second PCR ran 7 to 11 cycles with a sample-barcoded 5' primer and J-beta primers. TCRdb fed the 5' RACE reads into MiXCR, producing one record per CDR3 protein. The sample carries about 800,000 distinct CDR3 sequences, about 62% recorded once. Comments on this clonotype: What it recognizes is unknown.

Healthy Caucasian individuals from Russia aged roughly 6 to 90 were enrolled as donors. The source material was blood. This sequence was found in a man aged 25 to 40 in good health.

The CDR3 DNA is TGTGCCACGCGACCGAGGACTTACAACCTCAATGAGCAGTTCTTC. Translating it yields CATRPRTYNLNEQFF. The rearrangement joins TRBV27 to TRBJ2-1; possibly TRBD2 for D (5 bases). The CDR3 spans 15 residues. With 10 bases removed from V and 6 bases from J, the gap between germline ends came to 22 bases. Germline V gene sequence: CDR1 MNHEY, CDR2 SMNVEV (reference sequence).